One and the same sample provided the 5 T cell receptor beta chains below, sequenced in a study of blood T cell repertoires in COVID-19. The method was immunoSEQ multiplex PCR; TCRdb's version includes in-frame clones alone and lacks a portion of them. This repertoire shows tens of thousands of clones, about 70% found once; its top ten account for roughly 61%. Sequences were obtained from peripheral blood. These receptors all come from an elderly man with acute or convalescent COVID-19.

V usage is TRBV5-1 and J usage is TRBJ2-7, with TRBD2 matching over 10 bases. From germline, CDR1 is SGHRS and CDR2 YFSETQ. The CDR3 is 16 amino acids. Losses at the gene ends were 3 bases for V and 6 bases for J; bases not matched to a gene: 12. CDR3 nucleotide sequence: TGCGCCAGCAGCTCCCGGACTAGCGGCTCCTCTGGCGAGCAGTACTTC. Translated: CASSSRTSGSSGEQYF.

The J gene is TRBJ1-5, the V gene TRBV6-2 or TRBV6-3; D is possibly TRBD1 (6 bases). Germline V gene lookup returns CDR1 MNHEY and CDR2 SVGEGT. The V and J ends lost 4 bases and 8 bases respectively, with 15 bases between them. The CDR3 runs 14 residues. The CDR3 region is CASSSGTSVEPQHF. The DNA of the CDR3 is TGTGCCAGCAGTTCCGGGACAAGTGTTGAGCCCCAGCATTTT.

This chain connects TRBV9 to TRBJ2-2, with D maybe TRBD1 (5 bases). Trimming took 4 bases from V and 4 from J, leaving 14 bases between them. Germline V CDR1 and CDR2: SGDLS, YYNGEE. The CDR3 length is 15 residues. The CDR3 region is CASSFLSTVTGELFF. In DNA, the CDR3 is TGTGCCAGCAGCTTTCTATCGACAGTCACCGGGGAGCTGTTTTTT.

The chain links TRBV5-5 to TRBJ2-7; the D is unclear. CDR3 size: 14 residues. The germline gives CDR1 SGHKS, CDR2 YYEKEE (reference sequence). V dropped 7 bases and J dropped 0 bases, with 14 bases sitting between them. In DNA form, the CDR3 reads TGTGCCAGCGGAAACTGGGCGAGCTCCTACGAGCAGTACTTC. It yields the protein CASGNWASSYEQYF.

This clone was found a few times. The chain employs TRBV18 and TRBJ2-3; 9 bases are a match to TRBD2. Germline CDR1 KGHSH, CDR2 LQKENI. CDR3 length equals 15 residues. V was pared by 0 bases and J by 8 bases, with 6 bases of the junction left unmatched. The CDR3 loop is CASSPPGLAYGTQYF. The CDR3, as DNA: TGTGCCAGCTCACCACCCGGACTAGCGTACGGTACGCAGTATTTT.